This T cell receptor (beta chain) was captured in a study of tumor-infiltrating lymphocytes in primary liver carcinoma. Looking at the study overall: There were roughly 3.65 to 7.5 million productive TCRbeta reads per sample, a yield similar across tissue types.

In the case of this clonotype: The antigen is undetermined. A junction boundary mismatches the germline segment, possibly from a read error.

Study results and caveats: Blood fell significantly below tumors in its top-250-clone fraction (p = 0.039).

A constant-region primer primed TCR beta cDNA synthesis from about 0.45 ug of total RNA. Library construction for TCR beta comprised three nested multiplex PCR rounds performed with slightly modified ARM-PCR. It was with TRBV1-TRBV30 forward primers and a C-beta reverse primer that the first two PCR rounds were run, at roughly 10 cycles each. MiXCR was run by TCRdb on the multiplex PCR reads, yielding one entry per CDR3 protein. Among 90,000 to 150,000 distinct CDR3 sequences listed, 65% to 75% were seen once. Unsorted bulk tissue (20-30 mg) underwent RNA and DNA co-extraction. Chronic HBV infection, which was untreated, was present in the patients. This CDR3 comprises 16 residues. The germline V gene has CDR1 MNHEY and CDR2 SVGEGT.

The chain uses TRBV6-2 or TRBV6-3 and TRBJ2-2; 12 bases match TRBD2. The sequenced sample consisted of tumor-adjacent normal liver tissue. This TCR derives from a woman aged 55-69 years with primary liver carcinoma and hepatitis B virus infection. CDR3 nucleotide sequence: TGTCCCAGCACTTATCCTAGCGGGAGGGCCAAGGGGGAGCTGTTTTTT. Encoded protein: CPSTYPSGRAKGELFF.